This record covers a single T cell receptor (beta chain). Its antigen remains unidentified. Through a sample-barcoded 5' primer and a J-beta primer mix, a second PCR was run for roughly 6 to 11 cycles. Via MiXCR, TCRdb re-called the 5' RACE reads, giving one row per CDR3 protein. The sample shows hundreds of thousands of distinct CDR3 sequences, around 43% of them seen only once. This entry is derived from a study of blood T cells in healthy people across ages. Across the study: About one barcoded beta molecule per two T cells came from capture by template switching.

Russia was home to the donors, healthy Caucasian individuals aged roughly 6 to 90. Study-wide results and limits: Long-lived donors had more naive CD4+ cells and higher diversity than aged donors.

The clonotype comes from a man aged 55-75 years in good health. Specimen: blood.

CDR3 nucleotide sequence: TGTGCCACCTCAGACGGACGAACCACCTACGAGCAGTACTTC. Translation: CATSDGRTTYEQYF. V usage is TRBV7-2 and J usage is TRBJ2-7; D is unclear. There are 14 residues in the CDR3. Deletions cut 10 bases from V and 2 bases from J, with 18 bases between. CDR1 SGHTA and CDR2 FQGNSA come from the germline V gene.